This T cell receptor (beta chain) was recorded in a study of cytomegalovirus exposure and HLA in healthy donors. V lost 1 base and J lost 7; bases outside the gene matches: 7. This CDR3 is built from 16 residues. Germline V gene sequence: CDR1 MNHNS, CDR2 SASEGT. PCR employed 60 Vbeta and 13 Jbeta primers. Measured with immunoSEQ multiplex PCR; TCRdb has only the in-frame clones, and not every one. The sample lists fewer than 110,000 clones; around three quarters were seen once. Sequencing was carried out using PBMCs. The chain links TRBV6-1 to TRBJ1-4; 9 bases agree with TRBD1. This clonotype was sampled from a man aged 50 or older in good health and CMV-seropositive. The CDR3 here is CASSEGEGQGSEKLFF. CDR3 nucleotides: TGTGCCAGCAGTGAAGGGGAAGGACAGGGGAGTGAAAAACTGTTTTTT.